This record covers a single T cell receptor beta chain. Its antigen is unknown. The sample is drawn from a study of graft-versus-host responses after intestinal transplantation. The germline V gene encodes CDR1 MDHEN and CDR2 SYDVKM. With V trimmed by 8 bases and J by 4 bases, 8 bases remained unmatched. This CDR3 has 14 amino acids. Sequencing used immunoSEQ multiplex PCR; TCRdb keeps in-frame clones, though not all of them. The table lists 65,000 to 90,000 clones, 91% of them singletons, with 7.6% in the top ten. This sequence originates from a human donor who was the organ donor for an intestinal transplant. The gene calls are TRBV28 and TRBJ2-1; 7 bases are shared with TRBD2. The specimen was unstimulated CD8+ T cells sorted from spleen or lymph node cells, collected before transplant. CDR3 nucleotides: TGTGCCAGCCAGGGACTACCTCCGTACAATGAGCAGTTCTTC. Amino acids: CASQGLPPYNEQFF.